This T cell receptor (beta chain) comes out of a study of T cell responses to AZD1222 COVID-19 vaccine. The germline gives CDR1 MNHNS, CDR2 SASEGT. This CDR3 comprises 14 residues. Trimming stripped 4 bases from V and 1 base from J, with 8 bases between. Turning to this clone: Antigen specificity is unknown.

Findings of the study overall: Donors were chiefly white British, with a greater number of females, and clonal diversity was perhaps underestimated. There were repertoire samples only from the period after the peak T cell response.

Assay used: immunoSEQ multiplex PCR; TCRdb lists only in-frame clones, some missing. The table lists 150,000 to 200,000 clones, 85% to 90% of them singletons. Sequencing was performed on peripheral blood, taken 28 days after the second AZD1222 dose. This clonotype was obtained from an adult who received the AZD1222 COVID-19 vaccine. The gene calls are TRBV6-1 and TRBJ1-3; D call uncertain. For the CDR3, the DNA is TGTGCCAGCAGTGTAGATGGGTCTGGAAACACCATATATTTT. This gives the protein CASSVDGSGNTIYF.